This entry lists 22 T cell receptor beta chains sequenced from one sample in a study of blood T cell repertoires in COVID-19. This table comes from immunoSEQ multiplex PCR, and its TCRdb copy is limited to in-frame clones, with some not included. Among around 230,000 clones listed, approximately 80% were seen once. Sequencing input: PBMCs or T cells enriched from blood (not recorded which). The receptors stem from a man aged 40-55 years who had recovered from COVID-19.

The J gene is TRBJ1-6, the V gene TRBV7-9; 8 nucleotides align to TRBD1. The CDR3 has 16 residues. After removal of 4 bases from V and 10 bases from J, the junction contained 12 bases not matched to a gene. Germline V gene sequence: CDR1 SEHNR, CDR2 FQNEAQ (reference sequence). The CDR3 loop reads CASSSQLTGANSPLHF. The CDR3 DNA reads as TGTGCCAGCAGCTCACAACTGACAGGGGCAAACTCACCCCTCCACTTT.

This chain joins TRBV3-1 (or the pseudogene TRBV3-2) and TRBJ2-1; 8 bases match TRBD1. Germline V CDR1 and CDR2: LGHDT, YNNKEL (reference sequence). The CDR3 is 15 amino acids. V shed 0 bases and J 7 bases; nucleotides not matched to a gene: 5. CDR3 coding DNA: TGTGCCAGCAGCCAAGACAGGGGGCAGACGAATGAGCAGTTCTTC. Its protein product is CASSQDRGQTNEQFF.

J is TRBJ2-2 and V is TRBV9, with TRBD2 matching over 7 bases. CDR3 size: 17 residues. The V segment lost 1 base and the J segment 3 bases; nucleotides outside the gene matches: 9. Germline loops: CDR1 SGDLS, CDR2 YYNGEE. The CDR3 spells CASSVTTSARDTGELFF. CDR3 DNA: TGTGCCAGCAGCGTAACCACTAGCGCACGTGACACCGGGGAGCTGTTTTTT.

This clone appeared a few times. The chain has TRBV2 and TRBJ1-6; 8 nucleotides agree with TRBD1. In germline, CDR1 is SNHLY, CDR2 FYNNEI. The CDR3 extends over 17 amino acids. The J segment lost 0 bases and the V segment lost 9 bases, leaving 10 bases of the junction unmatched. The chain's CDR3 is CARGTGQGGSYNSPLHF. DNA of the CDR3: TGTGCCAGGGGGACTGGACAGGGTGGCTCCTATAATTCACCCCTCCACTTT. Combining the CDR3 with reference TRBV2 and TRBJ1-6 gives the whole variable domain EPEVTQTPSHQVTQMGQEVILRCVPISNHLYFYWYRQILGQKVEFLVSFYNNEISEKSEIFDDQFSVERPDGSNFTLKIRSTKLEDSAMYFCARGTGQGGSYNSPLHFGNGTRLTVT.

This clone was counted a few times. V usage is TRBV19 and J usage is TRBJ1-1; 7 bases line up with TRBD1. V was pared by 6 bases and J by 2 bases, with 3 bases of the junction left unmatched. The germline gives CDR1 LNHDA, CDR2 SQIVND (reference sequence). CDR3 length equals 13 residues. The CDR3 sequence: CASRAGGNTEAFF. DNA for the CDR3: TGTGCCAGTAGGGCAGGGGGAAACACTGAAGCTTTCTTT.

V and J are TRBV2 and TRBJ2-1, with TRBD2 identical over 9 bases. CDR1 is SNHLY and CDR2 is FYNNEI in the germline V gene. The junction had 5 bases not matched to a gene; V was cut back by 1 base and J by 4 bases. The CDR3 spans 16 residues. CDR3 in amino acids: CASSEVPAGGYNEQFF. In DNA, the CDR3 is TGTGCCAGCAGTGAAGTCCCAGCGGGGGGATACAATGAGCAGTTCTTC.

J is TRBJ2-7 and V is TRBV6-5; 7 bases are a match to TRBD2. Per the germline V gene, CDR1 is MNHEY and CDR2 is SVGAGI. J gave up 1 base and V 0 bases, and 6 bases lay outside the gene matches. The CDR3 contains 16 residues. The CDR3 DNA reads as TGTGCCAGCAGTTACTCGGTGGCTAGCGGATCCTACGAGCAGTACTTC. Its protein is CASSYSVASGSYEQYF.

The V gene is TRBV27, the J gene TRBJ2-1; TRBD2 agrees at 11 bases. Germline assignment: CDR1 MNHEY and CDR2 SMNVEV (reference sequence). The V gene end was trimmed by 5 bases and the J gene end by 8 bases; junction bases not matched to a gene: 8. CDR3 length: 15 amino acids. As DNA, the CDR3 is TGTGCCAGCAGTGGATTAGCGGGGGGGGAGGATGAGCAGTTCTTC. Translating gives CASSGLAGGEDEQFF.

The rearrangement uses TRBV2 and TRBJ2-1; 9 bases are shared with TRBD2. V was clipped by 6 bases and J by 9 bases; unmatched bases: 9. CDR3 length equals 14 residues. Germline values: CDR1 SNHLY, CDR2 FYNNEI. CDR3 bases: TGTGCCAGCAGAGCCGGGACTAGCTGGGGTGAGCAGTTCTTC. Protein: CASRAGTSWGEQFF.

V and J are TRBV6-1 and TRBJ1-1, with a tentative D call TRBD1 (6 bases). The CDR3 length is 14 residues. Trimming cost V 3 bases and J 4 bases, with 12 bases left between them. CDR1 MNHNS and CDR2 SASEGT come from the germline V gene. As DNA, the CDR3 is TGTGCCAGCAGTGATTTAGGGGGGGGCACTGAAGCTTTCTTT. It yields the protein CASSDLGGGTEAFF.

CDR3 DNA: TGCGCCAGCAGCCAAGATTCGAGGGATACTTGGAGGGATACGCAGTATTTT. This codes for CASSQDSRDTWRDTQYF. V usage is TRBV4-1 and J usage is TRBJ2-3, with D possibly matching TRBD2 (5 bases). The germline V gene encodes CDR1 MGHRA and CDR2 YSYEKL. V was pared by 0 bases and J by 6 bases, with 19 bases between. The CDR3 has 17 amino acids.

This clone was recorded only once. V and J are TRBV7-9 and TRBJ2-5, with unresolved D. The V end lost 2 bases, the J end lost 1 base, and 8 bases lay between the germline ends. This CDR3 region has 14 residues. Germline values: CDR1 SEHNR, CDR2 FQNEAQ (reference sequence). The CDR3 spells CASSLSGTQETQYF. DNA of the CDR3: TGTGCCAGCAGCTTATCCGGTACCCAAGAGACCCAGTACTTC.

The chain's CDR3 is CASGQKYNEQFF. The CDR3, as DNA: TGTGCCAGCGGGCAGAAATACAATGAGCAGTTCTTC. The rearrangement uses TRBV9 and TRBJ2-1; D not certain. Trimming took 7 bases from V and 4 from J, leaving 9 bases between them. There are 12 residues in the CDR3. The V gene's germline CDR1 is SGDLS and CDR2 YYNGEE.

Worth noting for this clone: Other DNA sequences in this sample translate to the same CDR3. The chain is built from TRBV6-1 and TRBJ1-2; no definite D call. Trimming pared 1 base from V and 4 bases from J, leaving 7 bases between. This CDR3 spans 13 amino acids. Germline V CDR1 and CDR2: MNHNS, SASEGT. CDR3 protein: CASSEGLSYGYTF. The CDR3 nucleotides are TGTGCCAGCAGTGAAGGTCTCAGCTATGGCTACACCTTC.

The V call is TRBV7-8, the J call TRBJ2-1; no definite D call. Trimming took off 1 base at V and 8 bases at J, with 6 bases between the two ends. The CDR3 is 12 amino acids. Germline assignment: CDR1 SGHVS and CDR2 FQNEAQ. The CDR3 nucleotides read TGTGCCAGCAGCTTAGGGCACGATGAGCAGTTCTTC. Translating gives CASSLGHDEQFF. The full variable domain, completed using reference TRBV7-8 and TRBJ2-1, is GAGVSQSPRYKVAKRGQDVALRCDPISGHVSLFWYQQALGQGPEFLTYFQNEAQLDKSGLPSDRFFAERPEGSVSTLKIQRTQQEDSAVYLCASSLGHDEQFFGPGTRLTVL.

V and J are TRBV7-8 and TRBJ1-4; D is unresolved. The CDR3 is 16 amino acids. Trimming removed 5 bases at V and 7 bases at J, with 20 bases between. Germline-derived CDR1 and CDR2 are SGHVS and FQNEAQ. The CDR3 coding sequence is TGTGCCAGCAGCCATTGGAGGGAAGGTGGGCGTGAAAAACTGTTTTTT. Translated: CASSHWREGGREKLFF.

This sequence joins TRBV18 and TRBJ2-5; D gene uncertain. Germline CDR1 is KGHSH and CDR2 is LQKENI. Trimming took 0 bases from V and 5 from J, leaving 7 bases between them. The CDR3 is made up of 13 amino acids. CDR3 in amino acids: CASSPPSRETQYF. The CDR3 nucleotides are TGTGCCAGCTCACCACCGAGCAGGGAGACCCAGTACTTC.

This chain links TRBV3-1 (or the pseudogene TRBV3-2) with TRBJ1-5, with D unresolved. Germline lookup yields CDR1 LGHDT and CDR2 YNNKEL (reference sequence). V was trimmed by 0 bases and J by 1 base, leaving 7 bases between them. CDR3 length: 15 residues. The CDR3 bases are TGTGCCAGCAGCCAAGACCTCGTGAGCAATCAGCCCCAGCATTTT. This sequence encodes CASSQDLVSNQPQHF.

The rearrangement links TRBV2 to TRBJ1-5; D is perhaps TRBD1 (5 bases). CDR1 and CDR2 (germline): SNHLY, FYNNEI. V lost 4 bases, J lost 7 bases, and 17 bases lay in between. The CDR3 sequence is 15 residues long. This CDR3 is CASSVQGLNHQPQHF. The CDR3 DNA reads TGTGCCAGCAGTGTTCAGGGACTCAACCACCAGCCCCAGCATTTT. The variable domain in full, with the rest retrieved from reference TRBV2 and TRBJ1-5, is EPEVTQTPSHQVTQMGQEVILRCVPISNHLYFYWYRQILGQKVEFLVSFYNNEISEKSEIFDDQFSVERPDGSNFTLKIRSTKLEDSAMYFCASSVQGLNHQPQHFGDGTRLSIL.

V gene TRBV7-9 combines with J gene TRBJ1-4; D not certain. The germline V and J ends were trimmed by 5 bases and 7 bases, with 5 bases remaining between them. CDR3 length: 11 residues. Looked up from germline, CDR1 is SEHNR and CDR2 is FQNEAQ (reference sequence). Here the CDR3 DNA reads TGTGCCAGCAGCGAGCTTGAAAAACTGTTTTTT. This translates into CASSELEKLFF.

The rearrangement uses TRBV12-5 and TRBJ1-5; D unclear. Germline V gene lookup returns CDR1 LGHNT and CDR2 FRNRAP. The CDR3 loop spans 14 amino acids. Between the trimmed V and J ends, which lost 0 bases and 10 bases, there was a span of 13 bases. The CDR3 sequence is CASGLVGGLGPQHF. The CDR3 bases are TGTGCTAGTGGTTTGGTAGGAGGATTAGGACCCCAGCATTTT.

V gene TRBV4-1 combines with J gene TRBJ2-5; perhaps TRBD2 as D (7 bases). CDR1 is MGHRA and CDR2 is YSYEKL in the germline V gene. This CDR3 region has 14 residues. V lost 4 bases, J lost 1 base, and 10 bases lay in between. CDR3 loop: CASSPRGPQETQYF. The CDR3 DNA is TGCGCCAGCAGCCCGCGGGGGCCCCAAGAGACCCAGTACTTC.